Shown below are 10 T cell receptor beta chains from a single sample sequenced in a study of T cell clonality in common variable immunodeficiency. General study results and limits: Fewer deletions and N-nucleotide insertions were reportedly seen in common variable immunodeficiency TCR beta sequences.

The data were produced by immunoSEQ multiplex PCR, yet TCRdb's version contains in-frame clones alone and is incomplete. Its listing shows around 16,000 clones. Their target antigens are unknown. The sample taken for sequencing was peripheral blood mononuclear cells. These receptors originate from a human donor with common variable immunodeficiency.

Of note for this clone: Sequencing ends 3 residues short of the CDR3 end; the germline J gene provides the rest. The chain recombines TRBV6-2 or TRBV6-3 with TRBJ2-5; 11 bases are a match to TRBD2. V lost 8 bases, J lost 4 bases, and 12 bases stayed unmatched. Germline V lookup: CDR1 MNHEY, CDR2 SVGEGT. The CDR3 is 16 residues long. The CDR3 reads CASGDSGGVWGETQYF. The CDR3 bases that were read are TGTGCCAGCGGTGATAGCGGGGGGGTCTGGGGAGAGACC.

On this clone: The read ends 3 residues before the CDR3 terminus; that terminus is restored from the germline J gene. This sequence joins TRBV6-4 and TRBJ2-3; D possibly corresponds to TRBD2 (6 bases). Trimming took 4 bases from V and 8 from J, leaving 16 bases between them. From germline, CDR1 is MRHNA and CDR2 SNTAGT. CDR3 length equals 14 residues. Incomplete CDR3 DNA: TGTGCCAGCAGTGGGGACTTCGGGGGAGGTACG. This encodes CASSGDFGGGT. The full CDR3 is CASSGDFGGGTQYF.

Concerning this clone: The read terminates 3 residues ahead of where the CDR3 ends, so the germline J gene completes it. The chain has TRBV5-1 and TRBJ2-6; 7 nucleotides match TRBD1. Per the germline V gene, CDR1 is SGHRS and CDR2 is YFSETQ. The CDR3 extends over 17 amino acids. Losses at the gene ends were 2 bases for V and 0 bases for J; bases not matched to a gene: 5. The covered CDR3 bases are TGCGCCAGCAGCTTTGGGACAGAGAGCTCTGGGGCCAACGTC. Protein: CASSFGTESSGANV. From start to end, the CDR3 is CASSFGTESSGANVLTF. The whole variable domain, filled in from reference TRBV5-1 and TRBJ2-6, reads KAGVTQTPRYLIKTRGQQVTLSCSPISGHRSVSWYQQTPGQGLQFLFEYFSETQRNKGNFPGRFSGRQFSNSRSEMNVSTLELGDSALYLCASSFGTESSGANVLTFGAGSRLTVL.

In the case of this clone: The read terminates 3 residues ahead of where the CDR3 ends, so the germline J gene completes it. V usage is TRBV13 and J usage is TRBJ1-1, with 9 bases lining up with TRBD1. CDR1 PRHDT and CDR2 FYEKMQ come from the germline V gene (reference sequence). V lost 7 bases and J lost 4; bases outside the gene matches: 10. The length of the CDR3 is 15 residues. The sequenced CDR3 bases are TGTGCCAGCAACTCTCGGGACAGGGTTCGCACTGAA. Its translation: CASNSRDRVRTE. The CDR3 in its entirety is CASNSRDRVRTEAFF.

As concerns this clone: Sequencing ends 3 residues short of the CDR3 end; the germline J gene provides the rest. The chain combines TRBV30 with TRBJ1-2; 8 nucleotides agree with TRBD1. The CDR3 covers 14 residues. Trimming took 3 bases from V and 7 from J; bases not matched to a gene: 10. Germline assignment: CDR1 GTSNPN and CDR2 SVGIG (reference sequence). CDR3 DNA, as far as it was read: TGTGCCTGGAGGAGGACAGGGAAGAGAGGTGGC. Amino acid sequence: CAWRRTGKRGG. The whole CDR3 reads CAWRRTGKRGGYTF.

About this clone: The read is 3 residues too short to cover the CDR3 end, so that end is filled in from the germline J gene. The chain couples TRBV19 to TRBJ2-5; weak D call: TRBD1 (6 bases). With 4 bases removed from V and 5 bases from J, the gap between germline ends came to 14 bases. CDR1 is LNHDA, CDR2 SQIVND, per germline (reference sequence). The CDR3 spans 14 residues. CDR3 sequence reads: CASSTNRAMETQYF. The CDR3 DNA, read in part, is TGTGCCAGTAGTACCAACAGGGCGATGGAGACC.

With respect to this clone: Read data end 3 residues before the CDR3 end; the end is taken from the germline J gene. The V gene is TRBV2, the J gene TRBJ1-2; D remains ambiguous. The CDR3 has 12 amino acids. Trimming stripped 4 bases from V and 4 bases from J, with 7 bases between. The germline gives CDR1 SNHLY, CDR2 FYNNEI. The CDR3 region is CASSGDIYGYTF. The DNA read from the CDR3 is TGTGCCAGCAGTGGAGACATCTATGGC.

Here the CDR3 reads CASSQDRTGRYTEAFF. The CDR3 bases that were read are TGCGCCAGCAGCCAAGATCGGACGGGGAGATACACTGAA. This chain connects TRBV4-1 to TRBJ1-1; D not certain. The read ends 3 residues shy of where the CDR3 ends; the end is completed using the germline J gene. Germline values: CDR1 MGHRA, CDR2 YSYEKL. CDR3 length: 16 residues. Trimming stripped 0 bases from V and 3 bases from J, with 14 bases between.

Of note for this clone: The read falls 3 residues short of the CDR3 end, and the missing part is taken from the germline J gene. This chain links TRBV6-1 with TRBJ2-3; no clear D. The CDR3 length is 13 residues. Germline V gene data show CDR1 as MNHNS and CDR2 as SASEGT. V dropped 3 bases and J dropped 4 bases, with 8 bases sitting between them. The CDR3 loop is CASSDTYADTQYF. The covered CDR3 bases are TGTGCCAGCAGTGATACCTACGCAGATACG.

This CDR3 is CASSLTVVGNVGQGTEAFF. CDR3 DNA, as far as it was read: TGTGCCAGCAGCTTAACGGTGGTGGGGAACGTGGGTCAGGGCACTGAA. The chain recombines TRBV7-3 with TRBJ1-1, with a tentative D call TRBD1 (5 bases). The DNA ends 3 residues before the CDR3 does, and the rest of the CDR3 is filled in from the germline J gene. The CDR3 loop spans 19 amino acids. Germline CDR1 is SGHTA and CDR2 is FQGTGA. V dropped 0 bases and J dropped 4 bases, with 24 bases sitting between them.